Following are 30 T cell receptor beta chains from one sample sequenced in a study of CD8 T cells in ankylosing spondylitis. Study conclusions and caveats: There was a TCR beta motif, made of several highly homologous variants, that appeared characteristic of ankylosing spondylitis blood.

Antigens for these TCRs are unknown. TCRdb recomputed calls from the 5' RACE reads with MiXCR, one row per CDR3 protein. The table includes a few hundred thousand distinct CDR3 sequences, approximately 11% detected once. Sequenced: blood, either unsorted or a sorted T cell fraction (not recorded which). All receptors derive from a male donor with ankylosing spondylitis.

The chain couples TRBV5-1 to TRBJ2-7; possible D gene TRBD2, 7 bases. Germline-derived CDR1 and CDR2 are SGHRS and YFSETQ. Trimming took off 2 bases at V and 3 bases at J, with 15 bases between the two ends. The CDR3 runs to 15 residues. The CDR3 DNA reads TGCGCCAGCAGCTTCCTGGGGGGGACAATCTACGAGCAGTACTTC. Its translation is CASSFLGGTIYEQYF.

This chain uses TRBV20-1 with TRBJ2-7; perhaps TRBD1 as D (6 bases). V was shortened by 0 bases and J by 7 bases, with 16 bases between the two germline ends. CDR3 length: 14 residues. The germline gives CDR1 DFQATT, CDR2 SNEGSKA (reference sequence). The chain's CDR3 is CSARDVDRPQEQYV. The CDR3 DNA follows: TGCAGTGCTAGAGATGTGGACAGACCCCAGGAGCAGTACGTC.

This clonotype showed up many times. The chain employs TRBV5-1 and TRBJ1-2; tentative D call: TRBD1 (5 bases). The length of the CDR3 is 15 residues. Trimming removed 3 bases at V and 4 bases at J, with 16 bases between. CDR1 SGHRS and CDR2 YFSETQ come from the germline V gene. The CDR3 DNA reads TGCGCCAGCAGCTCGGGGACGGTTAGATTCTATGGCTACACCTTC. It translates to CASSSGTVRFYGYTF.

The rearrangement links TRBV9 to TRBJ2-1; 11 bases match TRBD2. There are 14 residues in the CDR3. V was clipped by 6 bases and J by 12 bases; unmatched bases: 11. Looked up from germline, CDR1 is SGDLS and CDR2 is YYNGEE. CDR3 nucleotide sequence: TGTGCCAGCAACGTGGGACTAGCGGCGAGGCGGCAGTTCTTC. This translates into CASNVGLAARRQFF.

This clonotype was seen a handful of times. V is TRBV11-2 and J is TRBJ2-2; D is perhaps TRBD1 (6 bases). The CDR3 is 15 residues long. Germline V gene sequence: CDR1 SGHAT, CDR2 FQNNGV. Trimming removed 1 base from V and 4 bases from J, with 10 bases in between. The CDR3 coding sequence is TGTGCCAGCAGCTTAGTTCTGGGGGCCACCGGGGAGCTGTTTTTT. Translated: CASSLVLGATGELFF.

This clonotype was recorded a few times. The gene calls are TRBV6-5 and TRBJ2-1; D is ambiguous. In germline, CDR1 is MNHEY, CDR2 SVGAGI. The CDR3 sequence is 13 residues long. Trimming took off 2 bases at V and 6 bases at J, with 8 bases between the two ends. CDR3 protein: CASSYLSSNEQFF. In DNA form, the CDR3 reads TGTGCCAGCAGTTACCTTAGTAGCAATGAGCAGTTCTTC.

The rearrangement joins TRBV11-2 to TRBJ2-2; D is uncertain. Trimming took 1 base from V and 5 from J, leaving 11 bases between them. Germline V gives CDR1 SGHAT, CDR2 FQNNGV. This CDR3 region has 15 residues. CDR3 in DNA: TGTGCCAGCAGCTTAGTAGCAACTTGGACCGGGGAGCTGTTTTTT. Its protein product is CASSLVATWTGELFF.

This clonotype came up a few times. The DNA for the CDR3 is TGTGCCACCAGCAGAGTGTTTGACAGCTCCTACGAGCAGTACTTC. Translation gives CATSRVFDSSYEQYF. The chain couples TRBV15 to TRBJ2-7; D possibly corresponds to TRBD1 (5 bases). Trimming stripped 1 base from V and 0 bases from J, with 10 bases between. The germline V gene encodes CDR1 LNHNV and CDR2 YYDKDF (reference sequence). This CDR3 contains 15 residues.

CDR3 residues: CSVGRGLTSGANVLTF. The CDR3 DNA reads as TGCAGCGTTGGGCGGGGGCTAACCTCTGGGGCCAACGTCCTGACTTTC. The V gene is TRBV29-1, the J gene TRBJ2-6, with a possible D match to TRBD2 (7 bases). Germline CDR1 and CDR2: SQVTM and ANQGSEA. This CDR3 is 16 amino acids long. V shed 4 bases and J shed 0 bases, with 13 bases lying between them.

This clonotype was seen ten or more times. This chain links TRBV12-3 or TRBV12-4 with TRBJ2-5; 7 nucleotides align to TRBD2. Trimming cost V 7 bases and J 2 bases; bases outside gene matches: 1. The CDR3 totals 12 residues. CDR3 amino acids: CASKRDQETQYF. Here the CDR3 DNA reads TGTGCCAGCAAGCGGGATCAAGAGACCCAGTACTTC.

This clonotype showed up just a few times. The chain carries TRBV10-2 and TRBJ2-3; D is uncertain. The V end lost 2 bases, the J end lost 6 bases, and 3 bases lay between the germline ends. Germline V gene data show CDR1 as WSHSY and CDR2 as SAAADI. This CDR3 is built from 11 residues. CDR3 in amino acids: CASSEMDTQYF. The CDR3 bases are TGCGCCAGCAGTGAGATGGATACGCAGTATTTT.

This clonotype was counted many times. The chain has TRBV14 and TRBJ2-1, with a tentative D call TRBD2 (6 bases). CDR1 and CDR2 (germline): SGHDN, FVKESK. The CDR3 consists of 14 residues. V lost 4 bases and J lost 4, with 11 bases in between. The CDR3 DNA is TGTGCCAGCAGCCCCTGGGACTCTTACAATGAGCAGTTCTTC. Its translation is CASSPWDSYNEQFF.

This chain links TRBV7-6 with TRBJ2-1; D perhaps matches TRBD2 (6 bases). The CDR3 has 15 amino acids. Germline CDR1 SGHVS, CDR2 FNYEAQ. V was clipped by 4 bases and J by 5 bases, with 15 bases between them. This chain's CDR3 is CASSSGTPPDNEQFF. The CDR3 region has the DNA TGTGCCAGCAGCTCCGGGACTCCTCCTGACAATGAGCAGTTCTTC.

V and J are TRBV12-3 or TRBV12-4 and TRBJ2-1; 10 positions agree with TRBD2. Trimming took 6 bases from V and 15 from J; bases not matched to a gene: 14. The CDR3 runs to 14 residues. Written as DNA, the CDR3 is TGTGCCAGCAGCCCGACTGGGCTAGCGGGAGTTCGGTTCTTC. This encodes CASSPTGLAGVRFF.

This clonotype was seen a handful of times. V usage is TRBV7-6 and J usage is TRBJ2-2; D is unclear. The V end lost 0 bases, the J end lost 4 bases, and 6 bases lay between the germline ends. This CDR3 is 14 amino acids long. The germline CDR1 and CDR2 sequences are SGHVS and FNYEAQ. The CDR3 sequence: CASSLATLTGELFF. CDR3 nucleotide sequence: TGTGCCAGCAGCTTAGCGACTCTCACCGGGGAGCTGTTTTTT.

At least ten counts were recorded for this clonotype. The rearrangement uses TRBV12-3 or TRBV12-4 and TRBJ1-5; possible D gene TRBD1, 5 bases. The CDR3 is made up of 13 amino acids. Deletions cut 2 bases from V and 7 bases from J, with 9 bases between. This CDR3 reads CASSLQGAQPQHF. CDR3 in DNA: TGTGCCAGCAGTTTACAAGGGGCACAGCCCCAGCATTTT.

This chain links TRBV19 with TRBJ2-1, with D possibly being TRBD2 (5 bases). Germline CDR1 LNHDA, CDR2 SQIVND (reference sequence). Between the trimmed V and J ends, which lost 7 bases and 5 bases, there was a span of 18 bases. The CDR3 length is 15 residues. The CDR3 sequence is CASTSARTGNNEQFF. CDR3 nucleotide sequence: TGTGCCAGTACCTCAGCCCGTACGGGGAACAATGAGCAGTTCTTC.

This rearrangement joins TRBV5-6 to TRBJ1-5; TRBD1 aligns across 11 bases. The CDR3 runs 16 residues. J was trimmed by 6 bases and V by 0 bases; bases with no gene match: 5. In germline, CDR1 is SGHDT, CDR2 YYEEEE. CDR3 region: CASSLERDRGSQPQHF. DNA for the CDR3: TGTGCCAGCAGCTTGGAGAGGGACAGGGGGAGTCAGCCCCAGCATTTT.

This CDR3 reads CASNPRTGSEKLFF. The CDR3 region has the DNA TGTGCCAGCAACCCGAGGACGGGTAGTGAAAAACTGTTTTTT. The chain recombines TRBV6-1 with TRBJ1-4; D remains ambiguous. CDR3 length: 14 residues. Trimming cost V 7 bases and J 7 bases, with 16 bases left between them. Looked up from germline, CDR1 is MNHNS and CDR2 is SASEGT.

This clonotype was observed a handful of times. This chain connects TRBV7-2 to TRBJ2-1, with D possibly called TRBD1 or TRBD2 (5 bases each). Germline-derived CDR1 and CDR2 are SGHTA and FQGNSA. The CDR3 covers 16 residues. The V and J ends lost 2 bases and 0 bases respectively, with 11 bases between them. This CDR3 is CASSLRAGSSYNEQFF. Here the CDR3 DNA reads TGTGCCAGCAGCTTAAGAGCAGGGAGCTCCTACAATGAGCAGTTCTTC.

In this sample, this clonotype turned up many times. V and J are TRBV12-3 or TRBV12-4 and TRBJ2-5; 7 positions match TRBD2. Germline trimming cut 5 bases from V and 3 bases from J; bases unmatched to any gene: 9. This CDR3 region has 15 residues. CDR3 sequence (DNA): TGTGCCAGCAGTACCCCCGGGGCGGGAGAAGAGACCCAGTACTTC. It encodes CASSTPGAGEETQYF.

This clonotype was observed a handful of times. In nucleotides, the CDR3 is TGCGCCAGCAGAATGACAGGGGGAGTTACTGAAGCTTTCTTT. Translation: CASRMTGGVTEAFF. The V call is TRBV5-1, the J call TRBJ1-1; 9 bases are shared with TRBD1. Germline CDR1 is SGHRS and CDR2 is YFSETQ. V was pared by 5 bases and J by 5 bases, with 7 bases of the junction left unmatched. The CDR3 has 14 amino acids.

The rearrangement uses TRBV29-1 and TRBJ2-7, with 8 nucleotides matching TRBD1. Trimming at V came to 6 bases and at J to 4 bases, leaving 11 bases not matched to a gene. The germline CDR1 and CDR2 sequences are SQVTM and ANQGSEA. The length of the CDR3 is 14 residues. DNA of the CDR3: TGCAGCGTGGTGACAGGGGAAGAGGCATACGAGCAGTACTTC. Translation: CSVVTGEEAYEQYF.

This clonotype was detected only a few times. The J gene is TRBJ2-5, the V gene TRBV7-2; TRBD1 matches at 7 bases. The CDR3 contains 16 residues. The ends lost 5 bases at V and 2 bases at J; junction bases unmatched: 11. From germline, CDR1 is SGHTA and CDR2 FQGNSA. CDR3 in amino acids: CASSLIDRARQETQYF. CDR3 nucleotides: TGTGCCAGCAGCCTAATTGACAGGGCCCGTCAAGAGACCCAGTACTTC.

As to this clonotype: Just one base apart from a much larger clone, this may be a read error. The CDR3 coding sequence is TGTGCCAGCAGTTTATGGGAGAACACTGAAGCTTTCTTT. Protein: CASSLWENTEAFF. The chain has TRBV12-3 or TRBV12-4 and TRBJ1-1; D unresolved. With 2 bases removed from V and 1 base from J, the gap between germline ends came to 5 bases. The CDR3 is 13 residues long.

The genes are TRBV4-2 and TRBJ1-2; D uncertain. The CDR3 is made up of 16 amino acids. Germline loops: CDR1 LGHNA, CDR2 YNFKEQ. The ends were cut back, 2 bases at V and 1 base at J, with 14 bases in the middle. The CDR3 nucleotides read TGTGCCAGCAGCCAACCCTTTATTGACAATAACTATGGCTACACCTTC. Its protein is CASSQPFIDNNYGYTF.

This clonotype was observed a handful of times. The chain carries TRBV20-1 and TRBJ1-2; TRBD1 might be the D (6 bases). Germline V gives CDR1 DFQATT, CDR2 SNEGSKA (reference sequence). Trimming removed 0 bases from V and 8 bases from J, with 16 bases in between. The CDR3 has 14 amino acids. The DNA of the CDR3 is TGCAGTGCTAGAGATTCATCGAGGGGGTCGGGCTACACCTTC. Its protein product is CSARDSSRGSGYTF.

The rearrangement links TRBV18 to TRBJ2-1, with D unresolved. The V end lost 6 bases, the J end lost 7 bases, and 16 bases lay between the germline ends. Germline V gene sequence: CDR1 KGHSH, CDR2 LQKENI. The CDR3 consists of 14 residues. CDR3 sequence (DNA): TGTGCCAGCTCCCCTTTTCAGCTACCGAATGAGCAGTTCTTC. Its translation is CASSPFQLPNEQFF.

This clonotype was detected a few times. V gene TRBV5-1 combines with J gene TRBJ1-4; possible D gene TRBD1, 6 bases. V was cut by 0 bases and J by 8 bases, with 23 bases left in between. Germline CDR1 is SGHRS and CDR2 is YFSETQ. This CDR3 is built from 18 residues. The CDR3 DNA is TGCGCCAGCAGCTTGGTGGGCAGGGGTGGAGGAGATGGCGAAAAACTGTTTTTT. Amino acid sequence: CASSLVGRGGGDGEKLFF.

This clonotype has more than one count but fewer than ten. The CDR3 spells CASSLERRDLIGSPLHF. The CDR3, as DNA: TGTGCCAGCAGCTTAGAGCGCCGGGACCTTATAGGTTCACCCCTCCACTTT. The chain joins TRBV11-2 to TRBJ1-6; D might be TRBD1 (5 bases). Between the trimmed V and J ends, which lost 0 bases and 9 bases, there was a span of 18 bases. The CDR3 is 17 amino acids. From germline, CDR1 is SGHAT and CDR2 FQNNGV.